The source of this T cell receptor beta chain is a study of cytomegalovirus exposure and HLA in healthy donors. Study-wide results and limits: In a later analysis, first-cohort TCR clusters were found to tend to co-occur in the 100 to 150 validation repertoires. A list of 150 or so TCR beta chains associated with cytomegalovirus was given.

This clone has a handful of counts. Its antigen is currently unknown. Using immunoSEQ multiplex PCR, the repertoire was profiled, and TCRdb retains in-frame clones only, with some absent. The sample carries fewer than 150,000 clones, around 80% recorded once. The germline gives CDR1 MNHEY, CDR2 SMNVEV (reference sequence). Trimming cost V 5 bases and J 1 base, with 17 bases left between them. The CDR3 length is 16 residues. V is TRBV27 and J is TRBJ1-2; D not resolved. This TCR came from a man in his thirties or forties in good health and CMV-seropositive. Input material: PBMCs. CDR3 loop: CASSPRSPRGNYGYTF. DNA for the CDR3: TGTGCCAGCAGTCCCAGATCCCCACGGGGTAACTATGGCTACACCTTC.